This T cell receptor (beta chain) was observed in a study of blood T cell repertoires in COVID-19. The CDR3 totals 14 residues. The ends were cut back, 7 bases at V and 3 bases at J, with 16 bases in the middle. CDR1 is MNHEY and CDR2 is SVGAGI in the germline V gene. In the authors' methods: Reference gene primer amplification gave estimated nucleated cell counts. Profiled with immunoSEQ multiplex PCR; TCRdb holds only in-frame clones, not every one. Clone size and the V and J calls come from that table; the DNA yielded D and trimming. The sample lists 250,000 or so clones; about 87% were seen once. This receptor was obtained from a woman in her 40s who had recovered from COVID-19. The rearrangement uses TRBV6-5 and TRBJ2-7; no clear D gene. Input material: peripheral blood. Written as DNA, the CDR3 is TGTGCCAGCAAAATACACAGTCGTTACTACGAGCAGTACTTC. This gives the protein CASKIHSRYYEQYF.